The next 24 T cell receptor beta chains were all read from a single sample in a study of CDR3 diversity in severe acne. TCRdb reprocessed the PCR reads with MiXCR, giving one entry per CDR3 protein. Altogether about 76,000 distinct CDR3 sequences are present, 45% to 65% being singletons, with the ten largest covering over 11%. The specimen sequenced was blood. The receptors come from a male donor in good health, without acne.

This clonotype was found a few times. This chain joins TRBV2 and TRBJ2-7, with D unclear. The germline gives CDR1 SNHLY, CDR2 FYNNEI. V lost 6 bases and J lost 3, with 12 bases in between. This CDR3 contains 13 residues. The CDR3 DNA follows: TGTGCCAGCAGAGACGCAGTCCACTACGAGCAGTACTTC. This encodes CASRDAVHYEQYF.

This clonotype was detected once. V gene TRBV13 combines with J gene TRBJ2-7; 9 nucleotides line up with TRBD1. The V segment lost 0 bases and the J segment 7 bases; nucleotides outside the gene matches: 4. The CDR3 is 14 residues long. CDR1 and CDR2 from the germline V gene are PRHDT and FYEKMQ (reference sequence). The CDR3 region is CASSLGGTGSEQYF. CDR3 nucleotides: TGTGCCAGCAGCTTAGGGGGGACAGGGTCTGAGCAGTACTTC.

The V and J genes are TRBV20-1 and TRBJ2-2; tentative D call: TRBD2 (7 bases). CDR1 and CDR2 from the germline V gene are DFQATT and SNEGSKA (reference sequence). The CDR3 is 16 amino acids. Trimming removed 1 base at V and 1 base at J, with 13 bases between. This chain's CDR3 is CSARGRGGRNTGELFF. The CDR3 DNA is TGCAGTGCTAGAGGGAGGGGGGGGAGGAACACCGGGGAGCTGTTTTTT.

The chain employs TRBV13 and TRBJ1-1, with a tentative D call TRBD1 (6 bases). Germline CDR1 PRHDT, CDR2 FYEKMQ (reference sequence). V dropped 5 bases and J dropped 6 bases, with 16 bases sitting between them. The CDR3 sequence is 14 residues long. The CDR3 is CASSTWGLRSEAFF. CDR3 nucleotide sequence: TGTGCCAGCAGCACTTGGGGGCTCCGGTCTGAAGCTTTCTTT.

CDR3 coding DNA: TGTGCCAGCAACTACAGGGGGGATACCGCCTACGAGCAGTACTTC. Amino acids: CASNYRGDTAYEQYF. The V call is TRBV19, the J call TRBJ2-7; 8 nucleotides match TRBD1. Germline V CDR1 and CDR2: LNHDA, SQIVND (reference sequence). V shed 9 bases, J shed 2 bases, and the junction held 12 bases outside the gene matches. The CDR3 consists of 15 residues.

This chain joins TRBV5-4 and TRBJ2-5, with 7 bases aligning to TRBD1. Germline V CDR1 and CDR2: SGHNT, YYREEE (reference sequence). J was trimmed by 5 bases and V by 6 bases; bases with no gene match: 7. The CDR3 has 13 amino acids. Written as DNA, the CDR3 is TGTGCCAGCACCGGGACAGTGTTGGAGACCCAGTACTTC. It codes for CASTGTVLETQYF.

This clonotype was detected only a few times. This sequence joins TRBV7-2 and TRBJ1-2; D is undetermined. V was shortened by 4 bases and J by 4 bases, with 13 bases between the two germline ends. Per germline, CDR1 SGHTA and CDR2 FQGNSA. CDR3 length: 14 residues. CDR3 in amino acids: CASSSFRVVYGYTF. CDR3 nucleotide sequence: TGTGCCAGCAGCTCCTTTAGGGTTGTCTATGGCTACACCTTC.

This clonotype was seen a few times. Without the conserved terminal phenylalanine or tryptophan, this CDR3 likely stems from a read error. The CDR3 is CSTRKLAGGADTQYS. The CDR3, as DNA: TGCAGTACTAGAAAACTAGCGGGGGGAGCAGATACGCAGTATTCT. The chain recombines TRBV20-1 with TRBJ2-3; TRBD2 agrees at 12 bases. This CDR3 contains 15 residues. Germline V lookup: CDR1 DFQATT, CDR2 SNEGSKA (reference sequence).

V usage is TRBV6-1 and J usage is TRBJ1-2; D is unclear. Trimming removed 8 bases from V and 1 base from J, with 17 bases in between. This CDR3 has 15 amino acids. Germline CDR1 is MNHNS and CDR2 is SASEGT. The CDR3 is CASLRTRQINYGYTF. The CDR3 nucleotides are TGTGCCAGCTTGCGGACTAGGCAGATTAACTATGGCTACACCTTC.

The chain recombines TRBV19 with TRBJ1-5, with 7 bases matching TRBD1. The germline V gene encodes CDR1 LNHDA and CDR2 SQIVND (reference sequence). V was pared by 4 bases and J by 5 bases, with 2 bases of the junction left unmatched. The CDR3 length is 13 residues. The CDR3: CASSTQGDQPQHF. The CDR3 DNA sequence: TGTGCCAGTAGTACCCAGGGGGATCAGCCCCAGCATTTT.

About this clonotype: Since the CDR3 does not end with the conserved phenylalanine or tryptophan, this likely comes from a read error. The limits of the CDR3 on the DNA are not certain, so only TCRdb's listed CDR3 is given. The chain joins TRBV7-8 to TRBJ2-7; the tabulated D call, TRBD1, remains unverified against the DNA. The CDR3 numbers 16 amino acids, ends counted. Germline CDR1 and CDR2: SGHVS and FQNEAQ. CDR3 loop: CASSPRGGQGSYEQCS.

The chain is built from TRBV24-1 and TRBJ1-5, with no clear D. Germline CDR1 reads KGHDR; CDR2 reads SFDVKD. CDR3 size: 16 residues. V lost 6 bases and J lost 0, with 14 bases in between. CDR3 sequence: CATSYERLYSNQPQHF. DNA for the CDR3: TGTGCCACCAGTTACGAGAGACTTTATAGCAATCAGCCCCAGCATTTT.

In this sample, this clonotype turned up many times. This chain joins TRBV10-1 and TRBJ2-3; TRBD1 is a possible D gene (6 bases). V gave up 3 bases and J gave up 0 bases, with 13 bases separating them. The V gene's germline CDR1 is WNHNN and CDR2 SYGVQD (reference sequence). The length of the CDR3 is 16 residues. Written as DNA, the CDR3 is TGCGCCAGCAGTGATATAGGACAGAGGAGCACAGATACGCAGTATTTT. It yields the protein CASSDIGQRSTDTQYF.

This clonotype was recorded at least ten times. The chain carries TRBV24-1 and TRBJ1-5; no clear D. CDR1 is KGHDR and CDR2 is SFDVKD in the germline V gene. This CDR3 comprises 13 residues. The V end lost 3 bases, the J end lost 5 bases, and 7 bases lay between the germline ends. In nucleotides, the CDR3 is TGTGCCACCAGTGATGCTTCTCATCAGCCCCAGCATTTT. Protein product: CATSDASHQPQHF.

In its sample, this clonotype was seen many times. In nucleotides, the CDR3 is TGTGCCAGCAGCCGGCGACAGGCTTCCTACGAGCAGTACTTC. Protein sequence: CASSRRQASYEQYF. The rearrangement joins TRBV14 to TRBJ2-7, with TRBD1 as a possible D gene (6 bases). With 4 bases removed from V and 1 base from J, the gap between germline ends came to 11 bases. The germline V gene encodes CDR1 SGHDN and CDR2 FVKESK. The CDR3 covers 14 residues.

The chain uses TRBV19 and TRBJ1-5, with D perhaps matching TRBD1 (5 bases). Germline-derived CDR1 and CDR2 are LNHDA and SQIVND (reference sequence). V was pared by 7 bases and J by 6 bases, with 10 bases between. The CDR3 sequence is 12 residues long. In nucleotides, the CDR3 is TGTGCCAGTATGGGGGATGGTCAGCCCCAGCATTTT. As protein: CASMGDGQPQHF.

The chain recombines TRBV20-1 with TRBJ2-7; D may match TRBD1 or TRBD2 (7 bases each). Trimming cost V 4 bases and J 5 bases, with 12 bases left between them. The CDR3 has 12 residues. Germline V gene sequence: CDR1 DFQATT, CDR2 SNEGSKA (reference sequence). The CDR3, as DNA: TGCAGTGCTATATCAGGGGGGGACGAGCAGTACTTC. It yields the protein CSAISGGDEQYF.

Worth noting for this clonotype: An end of the junction does not agree with germline; a read error may underlie this. The chain links TRBV10-3 to TRBJ2-5; 8 nucleotides align to TRBD1. CDR3 size: 14 residues. Germline CDR1 and CDR2: ENHRY and SYGVKD. CDR3 DNA: TGTGCCAGCAGTGGGACAGGCTGTGGCAATAACCAGTACTTC. It encodes CASSGTGCGNNQYF.

This sequence joins TRBV12-3 or TRBV12-4 and TRBJ2-7; 7 bases are shared with TRBD1. V lost 5 bases, J lost 2 bases, and 9 bases stayed unmatched. The CDR3 consists of 15 residues. The CDR3 region has the DNA TGTGCCAGCAGTCTGGATCCGGGACAGACCTACGAGCAGTACTTC. Protein product: CASSLDPGQTYEQYF.

This clonotype was counted a single time. The rearrangement joins TRBV11-1 to TRBJ1-2; a weak D match, TRBD1 (5 bases). This CDR3 comprises 15 residues. Germline CDR1 reads SGHAT; CDR2 reads FQDESV (reference sequence). V lost 0 bases and J lost 4, with 12 bases in between. Written as DNA, the CDR3 is TGTGCCAGCAGCTTAGCGCGGGGAGGGGTCTATGGCTACACCTTC. Translating it yields CASSLARGGVYGYTF.

This clonotype has only a few counts. The chain combines TRBV19 with TRBJ1-1; weak D call: TRBD1 (6 bases). Deletions cut 10 bases from V and 3 bases from J, with 18 bases between. The CDR3 contains 14 residues. Germline V gene data show CDR1 as LNHDA and CDR2 as SQIVND (reference sequence). For the CDR3, the DNA is TGTGCCACGCTCCAGGGGCACGGAGACACTGAAGCTTTCTTT. It codes for CATLQGHGDTEAFF.

The chain carries TRBV20-1 and TRBJ2-7; D possibly uses TRBD1 or TRBD2 (5 bases each). V was shortened by 0 bases and J by 0 bases, with 9 bases between the two germline ends. Germline-derived CDR1 and CDR2 are DFQATT and SNEGSKA (reference sequence). CDR3 length: 14 residues. CDR3 nucleotide sequence: TGCAGTGCTAGAGATTGGGGGAGCTCCTACGAGCAGTACTTC. It translates to CSARDWGSSYEQYF.

Many counts were recorded for this clonotype. V is TRBV27 and J is TRBJ2-7; unclear D gene. V was clipped by 3 bases and J by 1 base, with 7 bases between them. From germline, CDR1 is MNHEY and CDR2 SMNVEV (reference sequence). The CDR3 has 13 residues. CDR3 protein: CASSFRGSYEQYF. In DNA form, the CDR3 reads TGTGCCAGCAGTTTTCGCGGATCCTACGAGCAGTACTTC.

The V gene is TRBV7-3, the J gene TRBJ1-1; D is undetermined. The germline V gene has CDR1 SGHTA and CDR2 FQGTGA. This CDR3 is built from 13 residues. V was pared by 6 bases and J by 1 base, with 9 bases between. The CDR3 sequence: CASRYDWNTEAFF. For the CDR3, the DNA is TGTGCCAGCAGATACGACTGGAACACTGAAGCTTTCTTT.